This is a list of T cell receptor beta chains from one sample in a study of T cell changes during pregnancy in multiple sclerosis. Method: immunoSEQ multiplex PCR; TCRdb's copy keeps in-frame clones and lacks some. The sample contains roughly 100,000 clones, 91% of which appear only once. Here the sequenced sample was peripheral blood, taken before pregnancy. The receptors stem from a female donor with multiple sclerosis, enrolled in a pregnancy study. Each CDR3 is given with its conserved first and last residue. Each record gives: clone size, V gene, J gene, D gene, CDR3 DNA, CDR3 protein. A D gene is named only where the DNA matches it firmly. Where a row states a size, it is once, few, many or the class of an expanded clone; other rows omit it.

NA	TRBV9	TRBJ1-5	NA	TGTGCCAGCAGCGCGGACTTGGGAAGTCAGCCCCAGCATTTT	CASSADLGSQPQHF
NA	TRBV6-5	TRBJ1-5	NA	TGTGCCAGCAGCCCGGGGGGCGGCAATCAGCCCCAGCATTTT	CASSPGGGNQPQHF
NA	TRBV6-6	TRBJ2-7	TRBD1	TGTGCCAGCAGTGCCAGACAGGGGCTCACCGACGAGCAGTACTTC	CASSARQGLTDEQYF
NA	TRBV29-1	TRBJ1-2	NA	TGCAGCGGGGGGGGGCCGGTGGTTGGCTACACCTTC	CSGGGPVVGYTF
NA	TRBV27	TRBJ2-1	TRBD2	TGTGCCAGCAGTTTGGGCGGGAGCTCCTACAATGAGCAGTTCTTC	CASSLGGSSYNEQFF
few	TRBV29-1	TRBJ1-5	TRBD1	TGCAGCGTTGGAGGGACAGGGGATCAGCCCCAGCATTTT	CSVGGTGDQPQHF
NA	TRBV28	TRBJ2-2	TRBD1	TGTGCCAGCAGTTCAAGCGAAACCGGGACAGCGAACACCGGGGAGCTGTTTTTT	CASSSSETGTANTGELFF
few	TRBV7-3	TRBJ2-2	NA	TGTGCCAGCAGCTTGGAGGGCTACACCGGGGAGCTGTTTTTT	CASSLEGYTGELFF
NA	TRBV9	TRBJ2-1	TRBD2	TGTGCCAGCAGCGTATCCCGGACTAGCGGGACCAATGAGCAGTTCTTC	CASSVSRTSGTNEQFF
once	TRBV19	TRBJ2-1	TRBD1	TGTGCCAGTAGTATATCGACAGGGGTACGCTACAATGAGCAGTTCTTC	CASSISTGVRYNEQFF
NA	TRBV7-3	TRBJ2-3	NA	TGTGCCAGCAGCTTAGAGCGGCAAGATACGCAGTATTTT	CASSLERQDTQYF
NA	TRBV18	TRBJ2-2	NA	TGTGCCAGCTCCAGGCAGGGGCCCAAAACCGGGGAGCTGTTTTTT	CASSRQGPKTGELFF
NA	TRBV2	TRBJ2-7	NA	TGTGCCAGCAGTGAAGCGCTTCGAGGGAGCGGCCTTTTGGGGGAGCAGTACTTC	CASSEALRGSGLLGEQYF
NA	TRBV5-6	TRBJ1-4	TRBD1	TGTGCCAGCAGCGCGGGACAGGGGGAAAAACTGTTTTTT	CASSAGQGEKLFF
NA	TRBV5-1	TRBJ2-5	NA	TGCGCCAGCAGCTTAAGGCGGGGTGCAGGAAACCAAGAGACCCAGTACTTC	CASSLRRGAGNQETQYF
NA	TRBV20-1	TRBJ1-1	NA	TGCAGTGGCCAGGGTGGTTTGGAAGCTTTCTTT	CSGQGGLEAFF
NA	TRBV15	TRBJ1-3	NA	TGTGCCACCAGCAGGGACAGCTCTGGAAACACCATATATTTT	CATSRDSSGNTIYF